Sequencing of this T cell receptor beta chain was carried out in a study of T cell responses to AZD1222 COVID-19 vaccine. Study-wide background: Some second doses came at about 4 weeks and others at about 12 weeks; these were pooled.

The table came from immunoSEQ multiplex PCR; TCRdb's copy has only in-frame clones and leaves some out. Of approximately 85,000 clones listed, about 86% are singletons. From germline, CDR1 is SGHRS and CDR2 YFSETQ. Deletions cut 5 bases from V and 4 bases from J, with 15 bases between. The CDR3 has 14 residues. The chain uses TRBV5-1 and TRBJ2-5; D may be TRBD1 (6 bases). The sequence was obtained from an adult in good health. This material consisted of peripheral blood, taken on day 0 of AZD1222 vaccination. CDR3: CASRTGASSETQYF. Written as DNA, the CDR3 is TGCGCCAGCAGGACAGGTGCTTCGTCAGAGACCCAGTACTTC.